The clone carrying this TCR beta chain showed up just once. This specimen belongs to a study of blood T cell repertoires in COVID-19. Study-wide background: The analysed material was cDNA or gDNA that came from T cells, B-cell-depleted T cells, or PBMCs.

The CDR3 runs to 13 residues. V shed 7 bases and J 4 bases; nucleotides not matched to a gene: 4. Germline CDR1 reads MNHEY; CDR2 reads SVGAGI. In the authors' workflow: For nucleated cells, counts were estimated from reference gene primer amplification. Assay: immunoSEQ multiplex PCR; the TCRdb copy retains only in-frame clones and omits some. Clone size and the V and J calls come from that table; the DNA yielded D and trimming. The repertoire includes approximately 53,000 clones, 82% of them detected once, and about 2.7% sits in the top ten. The clonotype comes from a woman aged 60-75 years with acute or convalescent COVID-19. The chain is built from TRBV6-5 and TRBJ2-5, with TRBD2 identical over 9 bases. Sequencing was performed on peripheral blood. The CDR3 is CASTRTSVETQYF. The DNA of the CDR3 is TGTGCCAGCACCCGGACTAGCGTAGAGACCCAGTACTTC.